The clone carrying this T cell receptor (beta chain) has only a few counts. What it binds is not known. This CDR3 contains 14 residues. V was shortened by 5 bases and J by 3 bases, with 14 bases between the two germline ends. The data originate from a study of identical twins. A universal primer site was created by template switching, with the cDNA bearing unique molecular identifiers. TCRdb re-derived calls from the 5' RACE reads in MiXCR, one entry per CDR3 protein. The sample shows hundreds of thousands of distinct CDR3 sequences, around 8.3% of them seen only once. Study outcomes and limitations: The authors noted that invariant MAIT and iNKT cells could partly confound zero-insertion analyses.

This sample was also put to use in a study of yellow fever vaccine responses in identical twins.

The rearrangement links TRBV12-3 or TRBV12-4 to TRBJ2-7, with a possible D match to TRBD1 (6 bases). This sequence originates from a woman aged 18-35 years in good health. The sequenced sample consisted of PBMCs. The CDR3 DNA sequence: TGTGCCAGCAGTGTAGGGGGTTCCCTCTACGAGCAGTACTTC. Protein product: CASSVGGSLYEQYF.